This T cell receptor beta chain is from a study of CXCR3-negative and CXCR3-positive naive CD8 T cells. Broader study findings: Across naive subsets, surface CD5 expression was comparable, and TCR strength was inferred from properties of the TRB CDR3. Naive subsets were similarly diverse, while memory CD8+ repertoires were much less diverse. PBMCs showed partially decreased CXCR3 expression after cryopreservation, and most assays used fresh PBMCs.

Sorts performed in triplicate captured hundreds of thousands of cells each from every CD8+ T cell subset. Each TRB cDNA library was prepared by 5' RACE (with UMI labels). From its re-call of the 5' RACE reads, TCRdb lists each CDR3 protein once, without DNA. Recorded for this sample: roughly 86,000 distinct CDR3 sequences. With respect to this clonotype: Its antigen is unidentified.

Sequencing input: naive CXCR3- CD8+ T cells from blood. The sample's subset: CD45RO-CCR7+CD27+CD95- naive CD8+ T cells lacking CXCR3 (TNR3-). The clonotype comes from a human donor in good health. Some clones in this sample may be carry-over from other donors' samples.

The CDR3 is CASSLPTSGGPRTYEQYF. This chain uses TRBV7-9 with TRBJ2-7; as DNA is missing, the TRBD2 call by TCRdb cannot be tested. Germline V gene data show CDR1 as SEHNR and CDR2 as FQNEAQ (reference sequence). The CDR3 sequence is 18 residues long.